This T cell receptor beta chain was found in a study of beta chain features in type 1 diabetes. Overall study context: On cell yields, gender and age, patients and healthy donors were similar. General study results and limits: Moderately but significantly shorter TCRB CDR3s were found in Type 1 diabetes patients in all four CD4+ subsets.

CDR3 length: 13 residues. V was clipped by 2 bases and J by 3 bases, with 7 bases between them. In germline, CDR1 is MGHDK, CDR2 SYGVNS. Every donor had blood drawn once into heparin, roughly 0.11 L on average. Using CD45RO/CCR7/CD25/CD127/CD95/CD27, CD4+ naive, central memory, regulatory and stem cell-like memory cells were sorted. In all sorted populations, purity surpassed 98%. This clone was seen more than once but under ten times. Its target is not known. Expressed TCRB transcripts were sequenced because the entire RNA isolate underwent reverse transcription. Clones were read by immunoSEQ multiplex PCR, and TCRdb kept only the in-frame ones, dropping some. Here the sample spans about 740,000 clones, under 15% being singletons.

This TCR was recovered from a man aged 18 to 30 with type 1 diabetes. The genes are TRBV25-1 and TRBJ1-2, with no clear D. Material: naive CD4+ T cells from blood. The CDR3 loop reads CASSERSDYGYTF. The CDR3 DNA is TGTGCCAGCAGTGAACGCAGCGACTATGGCTACACCTTC.